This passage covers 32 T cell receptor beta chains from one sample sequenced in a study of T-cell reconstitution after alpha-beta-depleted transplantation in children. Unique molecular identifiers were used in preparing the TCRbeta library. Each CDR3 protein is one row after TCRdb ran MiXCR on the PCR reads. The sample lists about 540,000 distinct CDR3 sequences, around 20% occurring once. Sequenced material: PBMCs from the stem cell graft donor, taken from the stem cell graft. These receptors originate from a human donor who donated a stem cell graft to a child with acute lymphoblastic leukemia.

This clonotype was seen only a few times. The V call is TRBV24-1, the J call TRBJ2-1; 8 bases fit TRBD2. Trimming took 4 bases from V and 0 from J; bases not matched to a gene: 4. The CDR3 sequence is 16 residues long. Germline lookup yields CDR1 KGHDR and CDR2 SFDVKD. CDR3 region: CATSDPSGSSYNEQFF. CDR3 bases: TGTGCCACCAGTGACCCCAGCGGGAGCTCCTACAATGAGCAGTTCTTC.

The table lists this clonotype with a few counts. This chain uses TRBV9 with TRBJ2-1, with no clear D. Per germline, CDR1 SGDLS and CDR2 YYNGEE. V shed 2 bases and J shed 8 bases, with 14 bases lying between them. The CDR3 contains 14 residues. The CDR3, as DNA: TGTGCCAGCAGCGTGGTTGATAGCCACGATGAGCAGTTCTTC. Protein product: CASSVVDSHDEQFF.

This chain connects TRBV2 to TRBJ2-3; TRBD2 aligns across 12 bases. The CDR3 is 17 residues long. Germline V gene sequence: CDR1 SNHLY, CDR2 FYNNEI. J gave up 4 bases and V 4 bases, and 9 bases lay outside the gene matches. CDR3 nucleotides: TGTGCCAGCAGTGGGTTCGTAGGACTAGCGGGATCAGATACGCAGTATTTT. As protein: CASSGFVGLAGSDTQYF.

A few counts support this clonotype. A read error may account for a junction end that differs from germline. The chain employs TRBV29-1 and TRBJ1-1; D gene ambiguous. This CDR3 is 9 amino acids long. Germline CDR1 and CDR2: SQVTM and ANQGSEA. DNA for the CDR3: TGCAGCGTTGACCCTGAACCTTTCTTT. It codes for CSVDPEPFF.

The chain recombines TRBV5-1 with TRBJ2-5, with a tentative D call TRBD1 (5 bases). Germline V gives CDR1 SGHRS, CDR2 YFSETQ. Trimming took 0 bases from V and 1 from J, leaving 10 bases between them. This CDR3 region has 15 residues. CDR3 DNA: TGCGCCAGCAGCTTGGACGTGGGGCCCCAAGAGACCCAGTACTTC. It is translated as CASSLDVGPQETQYF.

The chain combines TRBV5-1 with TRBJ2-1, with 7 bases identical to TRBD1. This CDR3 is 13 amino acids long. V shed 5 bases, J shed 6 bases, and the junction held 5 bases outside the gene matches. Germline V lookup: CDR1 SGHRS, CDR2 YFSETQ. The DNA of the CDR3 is TGCGCCAGCAGGCTCCCAGGGGGCAATGAGCAGTTCTTC. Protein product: CASRLPGGNEQFF.

CDR3 nucleotide sequence: TGTGCCAGCAGCTTCGAAGGACTAGCGGGAGTCAGAACACATACGCAGTATTTT. Amino acids: CASSFEGLAGVRTHTQYF. The chain joins TRBV7-8 to TRBJ2-3, with 13 bases lining up with TRBD2. J gave up 7 bases and V 3 bases, and 13 bases lay outside the gene matches. Germline CDR1 reads SGHVS; CDR2 reads FQNEAQ. This CDR3 contains 18 residues.

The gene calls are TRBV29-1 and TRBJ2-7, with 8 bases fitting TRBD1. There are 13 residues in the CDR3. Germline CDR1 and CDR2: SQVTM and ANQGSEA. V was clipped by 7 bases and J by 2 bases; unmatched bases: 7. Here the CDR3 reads CSAKGQDTYEQYF. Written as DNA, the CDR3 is TGCAGCGCAAAGGGACAGGATACCTACGAGCAGTACTTC.

In nucleotides, the CDR3 is TGTGCCAGCAGTTCCAAGCCCTGGGGCGGGAGTTATAGTGAGCAGTTCTTC. Its protein product is CASSSKPWGGSYSEQFF. This chain connects TRBV7-3 to TRBJ2-1; 7 positions agree with TRBD2. The CDR3 extends over 17 amino acids. The germline V gene has CDR1 SGHTA and CDR2 FQGTGA. Germline trimming cut 6 bases from V and 9 bases from J; bases unmatched to any gene: 20.

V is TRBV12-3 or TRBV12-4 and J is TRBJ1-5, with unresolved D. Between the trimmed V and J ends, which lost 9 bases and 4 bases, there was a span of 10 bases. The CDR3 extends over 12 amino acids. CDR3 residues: CASAVGNQPQHF. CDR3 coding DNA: TGTGCCAGTGCGGTGGGAAATCAGCCCCAGCATTTT.

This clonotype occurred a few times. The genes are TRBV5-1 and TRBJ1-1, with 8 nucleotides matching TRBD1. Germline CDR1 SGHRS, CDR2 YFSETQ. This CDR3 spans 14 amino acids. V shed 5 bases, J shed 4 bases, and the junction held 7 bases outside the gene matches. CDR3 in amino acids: CASRMWTGPTEAFF. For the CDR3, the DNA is TGCGCCAGCAGGATGTGGACAGGGCCCACTGAAGCTTTCTTT. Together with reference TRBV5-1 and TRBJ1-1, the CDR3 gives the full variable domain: KAGVTQTPRYLIKTRGQQVTLSCSPISGHRSVSWYQQTPGQGLQFLFEYFSETQRNKGNFPGRFSGRQFSNSRSEMNVSTLELGDSALYLCASRMWTGPTEAFFGQGTRLTVV.

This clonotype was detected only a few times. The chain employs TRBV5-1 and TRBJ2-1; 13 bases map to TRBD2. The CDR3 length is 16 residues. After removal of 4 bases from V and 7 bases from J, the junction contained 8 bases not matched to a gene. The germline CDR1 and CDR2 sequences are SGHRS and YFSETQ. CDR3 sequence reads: CASSPLTSGRVNEQFF. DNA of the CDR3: TGCGCCAGCAGCCCTCTTACTAGCGGGAGGGTGAATGAGCAGTTCTTC.

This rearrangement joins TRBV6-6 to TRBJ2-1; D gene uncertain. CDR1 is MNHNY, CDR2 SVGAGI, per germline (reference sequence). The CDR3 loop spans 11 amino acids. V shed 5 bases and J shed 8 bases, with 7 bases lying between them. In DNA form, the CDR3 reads TGTGCCAGCAGTCTACCCGATGAGCAGTTCTTC. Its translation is CASSLPDEQFF.

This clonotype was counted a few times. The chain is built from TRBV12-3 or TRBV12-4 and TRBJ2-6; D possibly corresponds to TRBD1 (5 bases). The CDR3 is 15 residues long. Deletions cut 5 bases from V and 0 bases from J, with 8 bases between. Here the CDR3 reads CASSRQSSGANVLTF. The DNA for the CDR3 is TGTGCCAGCAGTCGACAGAGCTCTGGGGCCAACGTCCTGACTTTC.

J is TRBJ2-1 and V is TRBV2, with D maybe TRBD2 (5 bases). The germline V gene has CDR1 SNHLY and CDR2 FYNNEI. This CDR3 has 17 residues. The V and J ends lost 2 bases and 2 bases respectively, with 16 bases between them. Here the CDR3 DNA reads TGTGCCAGCAGTGAATTCGGTGGACTTCTTACCTACAATGAGCAGTTCTTC. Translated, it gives CASSEFGGLLTYNEQFF.

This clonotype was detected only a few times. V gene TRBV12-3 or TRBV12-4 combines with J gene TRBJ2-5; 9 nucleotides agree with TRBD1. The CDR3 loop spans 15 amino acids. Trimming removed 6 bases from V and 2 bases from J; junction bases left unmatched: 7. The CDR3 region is CASSSGQGLQETQYF. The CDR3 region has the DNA TGTGCCAGCAGCTCCGGACAGGGGTTGCAAGAGACCCAGTACTTC.

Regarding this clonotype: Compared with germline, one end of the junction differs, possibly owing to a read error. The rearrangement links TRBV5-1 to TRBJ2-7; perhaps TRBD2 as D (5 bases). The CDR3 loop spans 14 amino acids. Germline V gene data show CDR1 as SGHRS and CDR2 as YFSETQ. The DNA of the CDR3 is TGCGCCACCAGCCTCCTAGGCGACGGGGACGAGCAGTACTTC. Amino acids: CATSLLGDGDEQYF.

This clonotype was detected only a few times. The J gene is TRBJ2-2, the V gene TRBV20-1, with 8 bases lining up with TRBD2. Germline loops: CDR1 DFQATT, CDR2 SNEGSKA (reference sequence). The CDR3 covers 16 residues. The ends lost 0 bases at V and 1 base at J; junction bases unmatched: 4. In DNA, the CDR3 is TGCAGTGCTAGAGATCCCCTAGCGGGGAACACCGGGGAGCTGTTTTTT. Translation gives CSARDPLAGNTGELFF.

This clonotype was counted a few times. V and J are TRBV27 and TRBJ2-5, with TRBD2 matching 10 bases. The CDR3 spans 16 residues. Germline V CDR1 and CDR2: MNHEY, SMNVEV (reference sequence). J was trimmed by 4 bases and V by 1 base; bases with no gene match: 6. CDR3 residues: CASSLWGSSGRETQYF. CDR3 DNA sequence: TGTGCCAGCAGTTTATGGGGGTCTAGCGGGAGAGAGACCCAGTACTTC.

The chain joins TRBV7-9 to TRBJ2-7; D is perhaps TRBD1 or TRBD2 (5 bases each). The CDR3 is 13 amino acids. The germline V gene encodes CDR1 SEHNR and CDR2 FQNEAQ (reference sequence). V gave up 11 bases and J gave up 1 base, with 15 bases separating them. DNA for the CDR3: TGTGCCGGAAACCGGGACGGATCCTACGAGCAGTACTTC. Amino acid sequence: CAGNRDGSYEQYF.

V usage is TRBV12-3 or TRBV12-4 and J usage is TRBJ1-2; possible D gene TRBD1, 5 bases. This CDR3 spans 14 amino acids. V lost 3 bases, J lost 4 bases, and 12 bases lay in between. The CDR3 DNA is TGTGCCAGCAGTTTGTTAGGGGAGGGCTATGGCTACACCTTC. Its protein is CASSLLGEGYGYTF.

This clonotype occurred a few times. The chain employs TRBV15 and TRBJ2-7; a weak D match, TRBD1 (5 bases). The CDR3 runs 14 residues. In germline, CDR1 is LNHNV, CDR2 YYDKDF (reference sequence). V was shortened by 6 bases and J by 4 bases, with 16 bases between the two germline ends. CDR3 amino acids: CATSLTGAPYEQYF. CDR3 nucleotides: TGTGCCACCAGTTTAACAGGAGCCCCTTACGAGCAGTACTTC.

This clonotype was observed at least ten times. CDR3 amino acids: CASSTTSGSSYNEQFF. The CDR3, as DNA: TGTGCCAGCAGCACTACTAGCGGGAGTTCCTACAATGAGCAGTTCTTC. This sequence joins TRBV12-3 or TRBV12-4 and TRBJ2-1; 11 nucleotides align to TRBD2. V trimming: 6 bases; J trimming: 1 base; junction bases outside the gene matches: 5. This CDR3 has 16 residues.

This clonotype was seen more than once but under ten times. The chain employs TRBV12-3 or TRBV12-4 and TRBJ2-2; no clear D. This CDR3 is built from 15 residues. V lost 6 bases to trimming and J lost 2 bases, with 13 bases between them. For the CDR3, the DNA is TGTGCCAGCAGGGGCTCCGGCCATAACACCGGGGAGCTGTTTTTT. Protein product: CASRGSGHNTGELFF.

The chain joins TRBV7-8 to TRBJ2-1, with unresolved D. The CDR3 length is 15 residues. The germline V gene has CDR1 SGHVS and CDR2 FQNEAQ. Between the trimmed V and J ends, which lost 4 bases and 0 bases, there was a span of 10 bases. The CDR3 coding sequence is TGTGCCAGCAGCTCCCCGGCCTACTCCTACAATGAGCAGTTCTTC. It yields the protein CASSSPAYSYNEQFF. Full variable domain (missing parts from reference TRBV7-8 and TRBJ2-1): GAGVSQSPRYKVAKRGQDVALRCDPISGHVSLFWYQQALGQGPEFLTYFQNEAQLDKSGLPSDRFFAERPEGSVSTLKIQRTQQEDSAVYLCASSSPAYSYNEQFFGPGTRLTVL.

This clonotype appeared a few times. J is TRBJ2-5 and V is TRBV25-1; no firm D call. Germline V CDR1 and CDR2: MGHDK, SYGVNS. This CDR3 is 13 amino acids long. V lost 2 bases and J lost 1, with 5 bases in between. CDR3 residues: CASSEHFQETQYF. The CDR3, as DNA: TGTGCCAGCAGTGAACACTTCCAAGAGACCCAGTACTTC.

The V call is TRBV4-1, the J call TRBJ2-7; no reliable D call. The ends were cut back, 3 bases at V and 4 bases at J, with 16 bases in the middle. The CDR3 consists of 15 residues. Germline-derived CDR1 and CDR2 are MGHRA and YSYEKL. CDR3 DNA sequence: TGCGCCAGCAGCCACTCCCCGCTTAAGGGATACGAGCAGTACTTC. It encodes CASSHSPLKGYEQYF.

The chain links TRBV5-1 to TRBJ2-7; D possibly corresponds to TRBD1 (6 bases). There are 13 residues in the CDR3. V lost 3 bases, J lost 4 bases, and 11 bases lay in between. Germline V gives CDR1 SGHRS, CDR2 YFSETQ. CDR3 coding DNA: TGCGCCAGCAGCTCAGGCAGGGGTTACGAGCAGTACTTC. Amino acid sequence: CASSSGRGYEQYF.

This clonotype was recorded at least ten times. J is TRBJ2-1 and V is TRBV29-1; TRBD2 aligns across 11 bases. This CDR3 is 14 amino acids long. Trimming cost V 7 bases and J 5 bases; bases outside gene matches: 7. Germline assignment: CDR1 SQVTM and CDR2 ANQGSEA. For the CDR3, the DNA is TGCAGCGATTCCGGGACTAGCGGAAACAATGAGCAGTTCTTC. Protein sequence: CSDSGTSGNNEQFF.

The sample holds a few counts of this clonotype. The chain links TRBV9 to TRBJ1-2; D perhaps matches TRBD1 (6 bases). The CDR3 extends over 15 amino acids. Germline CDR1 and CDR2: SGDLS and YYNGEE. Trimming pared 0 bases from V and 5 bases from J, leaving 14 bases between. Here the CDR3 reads CASSVEQGETYGYTF. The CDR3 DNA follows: TGTGCCAGCAGCGTAGAACAGGGAGAAACTTATGGCTACACCTTC.

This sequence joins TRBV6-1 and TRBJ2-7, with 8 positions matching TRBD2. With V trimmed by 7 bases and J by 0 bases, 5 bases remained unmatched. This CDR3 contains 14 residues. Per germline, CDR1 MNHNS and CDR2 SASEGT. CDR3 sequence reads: CASNLAGTSYEQYF. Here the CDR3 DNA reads TGTGCCAGCAACCTAGCGGGCACCTCCTACGAGCAGTACTTC.

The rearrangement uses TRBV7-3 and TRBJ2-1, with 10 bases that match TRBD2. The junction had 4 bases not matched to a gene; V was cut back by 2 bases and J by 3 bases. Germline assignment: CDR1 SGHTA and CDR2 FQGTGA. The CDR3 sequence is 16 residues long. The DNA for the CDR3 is TGTGCCAGCAGCTTAGGTGGGACTAGCGTCTACAATGAGCAGTTCTTC. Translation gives CASSLGGTSVYNEQFF.